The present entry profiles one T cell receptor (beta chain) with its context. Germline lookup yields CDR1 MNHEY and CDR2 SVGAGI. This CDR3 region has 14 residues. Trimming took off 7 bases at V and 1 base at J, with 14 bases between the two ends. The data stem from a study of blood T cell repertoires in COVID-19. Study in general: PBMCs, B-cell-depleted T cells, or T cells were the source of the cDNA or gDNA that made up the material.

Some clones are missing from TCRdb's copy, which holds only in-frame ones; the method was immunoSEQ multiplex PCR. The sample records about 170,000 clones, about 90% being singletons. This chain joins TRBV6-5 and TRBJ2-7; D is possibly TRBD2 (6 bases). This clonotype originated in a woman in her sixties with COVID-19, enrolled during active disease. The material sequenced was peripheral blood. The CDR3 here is CASMVAGGSYEQYF. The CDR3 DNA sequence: TGTGCCAGCATGGTAGCCGGGGGTTCCTACGAGCAGTACTTC.